These 14 T cell receptor beta chains were all obtained from the same sample, sequenced in a study of PD-L1 blockade in urothelial cancer (dated by TCRdb to about 2017). The library relied on the immunoSEQ multiplex PCR assay. This is the immuneACCESS table as TCRdb keeps it, with only in-frame sequences that have V and J called. A part of the clones is gone; compared with another copy, unresolved V genes explain less than half, and the rest is unexplained. This sample has tens of thousands of clones in its table, and approximately 85% of those were observed once. The ten biggest clones cover under 2.5% of the sample. The meaning of the sample's time point label: peripheral blood 6 weeks after treatment start. The specimen was PBMCs, collected around atezolizumab (anti-PD-L1) treatment. The receptor source for this set is a man aged 45-65 years with urothelial cancer.

The CDR3 nucleotides read TGTGCCAGCTCACCACTGGGAGCAGGGGCCGCCTTGCCCCAGCATTTT. Its protein product is CASSPLGAGAALPQHF. The genes are TRBV18 and TRBJ1-5; D possibly corresponds to TRBD1 (6 bases). Germline CDR1 is KGHSH and CDR2 is LQKENI. This CDR3 has 16 residues. Trimming took 1 base from V and 9 from J, leaving 19 bases between them.

V and J are TRBV28 and TRBJ2-6; D is possibly TRBD1 (5 bases). V was clipped by 0 bases and J by 0 bases, with 12 bases between them. CDR1 is MDHEN and CDR2 is SYDVKM in the germline V gene. The CDR3 contains 18 residues. The CDR3 loop is CASSLWAGLPSGANVLTF. In nucleotides, the CDR3 is TGTGCCAGCAGTTTATGGGCAGGGCTTCCCTCTGGGGCCAACGTCCTGACTTTC.

As DNA, the CDR3 is TGTGCCAGCAGTCCATCAGGGAATTCGGTCGAGCAGTACTTC. Protein: CASSPSGNSVEQYF. The J gene is TRBJ2-7, the V gene TRBV6-5; tentative D call: TRBD1 (5 bases). Germline assignment: CDR1 MNHEY and CDR2 SVGAGI. CDR3 length equals 14 residues. V lost 5 bases, J lost 6 bases, and 17 bases lay in between.

A few counts support this clone. The V and J genes are TRBV7-6 and TRBJ1-4, with D possibly being TRBD1 (6 bases). Between the trimmed V and J ends, which lost 5 bases and 9 bases, there was a span of 13 bases. Germline CDR1 reads SGHVS; CDR2 reads FNYEAQ. CDR3 length: 13 amino acids. Written as DNA, the CDR3 is TGTGCCAGCAGCCCTGGACAGATAAAAAAACTGTTTTTT. Translating gives CASSPGQIKKLFF.

The genes are TRBV6-5 and TRBJ2-7, with 11 bases fitting TRBD2. V lost 6 bases to trimming and J lost 0 bases; unmatched junction nucleotides: 1. The germline CDR1 and CDR2 sequences are MNHEY and SVGAGI. The CDR3 consists of 14 residues. DNA for the CDR3: TGTGCCAGCAGGACTAGCGGGGCCTCCTACGAGCAGTACTTC. Translation: CASRTSGASYEQYF.

The rearrangement links TRBV6-1 to TRBJ1-5, with D perhaps TRBD1 (6 bases). Germline assignment: CDR1 MNHNS and CDR2 SASEGT. V dropped 6 bases and J dropped 5 bases, with 17 bases sitting between them. CDR3 size: 15 residues. CDR3 amino acids: CASRLQGAPDQPQHF. CDR3 sequence (DNA): TGTGCCAGCAGACTACAGGGAGCCCCGGATCAGCCCCAGCATTTT.

The V and J genes are TRBV6-1 and TRBJ2-7; TRBD1 might be the D (5 bases). CDR1 MNHNS and CDR2 SASEGT come from the germline V gene. This CDR3 region has 13 residues. Deletions cut 10 bases from V and 1 base from J, with 14 bases between. CDR3 DNA sequence: TGTGCCATCTCTAGGGGCAGGTCCTACGAGCAGTACTTC. Translating gives CAISRGRSYEQYF.

This clone was recorded a few times. The gene calls are TRBV4-2 and TRBJ1-5; 7 bases align to TRBD1. The CDR3 length is 14 residues. J was trimmed by 4 bases and V by 3 bases; bases with no gene match: 3. From germline, CDR1 is LGHNA and CDR2 YNFKEQ. In DNA form, the CDR3 reads TGTGCCAGCAGCCACACGGACAGGAATCAGCCCCAGCATTTT. This translates into CASSHTDRNQPQHF.

V usage is TRBV23-1 and J usage is TRBJ2-7; 8 nucleotides agree with TRBD1. TRBV23-1 is recorded as an ORF, its role being uncertain. The CDR3 consists of 13 residues. J gave up 2 bases and V 8 bases, and 5 bases lay outside the gene matches. The CDR3 reads CASPTRGPYEQYF. CDR3 in DNA: TGCGCCAGCCCGACCAGGGGGCCCTACGAGCAGTACTTC.

This clone was seen a handful of times. This chain joins TRBV15 and TRBJ1-1; 8 nucleotides match TRBD1. The ends lost 1 base at V and 10 bases at J; junction bases unmatched: 8. CDR1 LNHNV and CDR2 YYDKDF come from the germline V gene (reference sequence). CDR3 length: 14 amino acids. In DNA, the CDR3 is TGTGCCACCAGCAGAGCCCGGGACAGGATCGCAGCTTTCTTT. Protein: CATSRARDRIAAFF.

The rearrangement uses TRBV5-6 and TRBJ1-1; TRBD1 is a possible D gene (6 bases). Germline lookup yields CDR1 SGHDT and CDR2 YYEEEE. V dropped 0 bases and J dropped 5 bases, with 14 bases sitting between them. This CDR3 has 15 residues. The CDR3 spells CASSLAGRGGTEAFF. The CDR3, as DNA: TGTGCCAGCAGCTTGGCCGGCAGGGGAGGGACTGAAGCTTTCTTT.

The chain employs TRBV5-4 and TRBJ2-1; the match to TRBD1 covers 7 bases. The CDR3 loop spans 13 amino acids. Trimming took 4 bases from V and 8 from J; bases not matched to a gene: 6. Germline V gene lookup returns CDR1 SGHNT and CDR2 YYREEE (reference sequence). This chain's CDR3 is CASSRTGFDEQFF. The CDR3 bases are TGTGCCAGCAGCCGGACAGGTTTCGATGAGCAGTTCTTC.

The rearrangement joins TRBV6-5 to TRBJ1-5; the D is unclear. CDR1 is MNHEY and CDR2 is SVGAGI in the germline V gene. V was cut by 5 bases and J by 4 bases, with 12 bases left in between. CDR3 length: 14 residues. The CDR3 loop is CASSGSGWNQPQHF. The CDR3 coding sequence is TGTGCCAGCAGTGGGTCAGGATGGAATCAGCCCCAGCATTTT.

The rearrangement uses TRBV10-3 and TRBJ2-7, with D perhaps TRBD2 (5 bases). Germline values: CDR1 ENHRY, CDR2 SYGVKD. The CDR3 runs 16 residues. V was clipped by 0 bases and J by 3 bases, with 15 bases between them. CDR3 nucleotides: TGTGCCATCAGTGAGTCTGGCCTAGCTTACGTCTACGAGCAGTACTTC. This translates into CAISESGLAYVYEQYF.